Sequencing of this T cell receptor beta chain was carried out in a study of a mutant IDH1 vaccine in newly diagnosed glioma. On the study more broadly: The study started vaccination 4-6 weeks after radiotherapy alone, or with temozolomide cycles.

Time point described: week 23, last vaccination. Every vaccination contained 300 ug of the mutant IDH1 20-mer peptide and was paired with topical imiquimod. Sequencing used immunoSEQ multiplex PCR; TCRdb keeps in-frame clones, though not all of them. The sample consists of about 77,000 clones, 75% to 90% of them appearing once. As to this clone: Antigen: not known.

CDR3 size: 15 residues. Germline CDR1 and CDR2: SGHTA and FQGTGA. Deletions cut 0 bases from V and 1 base from J, with 9 bases between. Here the sequenced sample was PBMCs, taken from a glioma patient whose treatment included an IDH1 peptide vaccine. J is TRBJ2-5 and V is TRBV7-3; D ambiguous. The TCR sequence derives from a woman aged 50 to 65 with glioma. The chain's CDR3 is CASSLTFGAQETQYF. The CDR3 DNA follows: TGTGCCAGCAGCTTAACGTTCGGCGCCCAAGAGACCCAGTACTTC.